This TCR beta chain is drawn from a study of PD-1 blockade in mismatch repair-deficient tumors. Study-level background: Patients had approximately 11 mismatch repair-deficient cancer types, all previously treated and progressing.

Concerning this clone: The antigen is unknown. Different DNA sequences within this sample yield the same CDR3.

Germline CDR1 reads SGHDT; CDR2 reads YYEEEE. There are 13 residues in the CDR3. V was cut by 0 bases and J by 4 bases, with 5 bases left in between. Data came from immunoSEQ multiplex PCR; TCRdb stores just in-frame clones and leaves some out. The table has 100,000 to 150,000 clones, 86% seen once. TCR sequencing covered a few patients who responded to pembrolizumab. Findings and limits, study-wide: Tumor-resident clones, often absent from pretreatment blood, expanded after pembrolizumab and then contracted.

The V and J genes are TRBV5-6 and TRBJ2-1; no clear D. The sequence came from an adult with mismatch repair-deficient cancer. The specimen was peripheral blood, collected 44 weeks after starting pembrolizumab. The CDR3 bases are TGTGCCAGCAGCTTGGATACGTACAATGAGCAGTTCTTC. Its protein product is CASSLDTYNEQFF.